This T cell receptor beta chain appears in the sequencing data of a study of cytomegalovirus exposure and HLA in healthy donors. Both 60 Vbeta primers and 13 Jbeta primers went into the PCR. Produced via immunoSEQ multiplex PCR; TCRdb's table is partial and in-frame only. This sample's table reports approximately 100,000 clones. V was pared by 4 bases and J by 3 bases, with 9 bases of the junction left unmatched. Germline V gene lookup returns CDR1 SGHTA and CDR2 FQGNSA. This CDR3 comprises 17 residues. The chain combines TRBV7-2 with TRBJ2-1; 10 positions agree with TRBD2. The specimen sequenced was PBMCs. This TCR was recovered from a man aged 35 to 55 in good health and CMV-seronegative. In DNA, the CDR3 is TGTGCCAGCAGCTCCCGAACTAGCGGGAATCTCTACAATGAGCAGTTCTTC. It yields the protein CASSSRTSGNLYNEQFF.